This T cell receptor (beta chain) emerged from a study of T cells in pancreatic ductal adenocarcinoma. Using immunoSEQ multiplex PCR, the repertoire was profiled, and TCRdb retains in-frame clones only, with some absent. Among about 100,000 clones listed, roughly 96% were seen once. For this clone: Its antigen is undetermined.

Selected pancreatic ductal adenocarcinoma patients had undergone surgery without neoadjuvant therapy. V dropped 2 bases and J dropped 0 bases, with 10 bases sitting between them. Germline CDR1 MDHEN, CDR2 SYDVKM. CDR3 length: 15 amino acids. Overall study findings and caveats: No significant tumor-blood clonality difference; means were about 0.11 and 0.072.

The rearrangement links TRBV28 to TRBJ1-1, with D perhaps matching TRBD1 (5 bases). The sequence came from a human donor with pancreatic ductal adenocarcinoma. Source material: PBMCs. The CDR3, as DNA: TGTGCCAGCAGTTTAAGGGGTTCCATGAACACTGAAGCTTTCTTT. It specifies CASSLRGSMNTEAFF.